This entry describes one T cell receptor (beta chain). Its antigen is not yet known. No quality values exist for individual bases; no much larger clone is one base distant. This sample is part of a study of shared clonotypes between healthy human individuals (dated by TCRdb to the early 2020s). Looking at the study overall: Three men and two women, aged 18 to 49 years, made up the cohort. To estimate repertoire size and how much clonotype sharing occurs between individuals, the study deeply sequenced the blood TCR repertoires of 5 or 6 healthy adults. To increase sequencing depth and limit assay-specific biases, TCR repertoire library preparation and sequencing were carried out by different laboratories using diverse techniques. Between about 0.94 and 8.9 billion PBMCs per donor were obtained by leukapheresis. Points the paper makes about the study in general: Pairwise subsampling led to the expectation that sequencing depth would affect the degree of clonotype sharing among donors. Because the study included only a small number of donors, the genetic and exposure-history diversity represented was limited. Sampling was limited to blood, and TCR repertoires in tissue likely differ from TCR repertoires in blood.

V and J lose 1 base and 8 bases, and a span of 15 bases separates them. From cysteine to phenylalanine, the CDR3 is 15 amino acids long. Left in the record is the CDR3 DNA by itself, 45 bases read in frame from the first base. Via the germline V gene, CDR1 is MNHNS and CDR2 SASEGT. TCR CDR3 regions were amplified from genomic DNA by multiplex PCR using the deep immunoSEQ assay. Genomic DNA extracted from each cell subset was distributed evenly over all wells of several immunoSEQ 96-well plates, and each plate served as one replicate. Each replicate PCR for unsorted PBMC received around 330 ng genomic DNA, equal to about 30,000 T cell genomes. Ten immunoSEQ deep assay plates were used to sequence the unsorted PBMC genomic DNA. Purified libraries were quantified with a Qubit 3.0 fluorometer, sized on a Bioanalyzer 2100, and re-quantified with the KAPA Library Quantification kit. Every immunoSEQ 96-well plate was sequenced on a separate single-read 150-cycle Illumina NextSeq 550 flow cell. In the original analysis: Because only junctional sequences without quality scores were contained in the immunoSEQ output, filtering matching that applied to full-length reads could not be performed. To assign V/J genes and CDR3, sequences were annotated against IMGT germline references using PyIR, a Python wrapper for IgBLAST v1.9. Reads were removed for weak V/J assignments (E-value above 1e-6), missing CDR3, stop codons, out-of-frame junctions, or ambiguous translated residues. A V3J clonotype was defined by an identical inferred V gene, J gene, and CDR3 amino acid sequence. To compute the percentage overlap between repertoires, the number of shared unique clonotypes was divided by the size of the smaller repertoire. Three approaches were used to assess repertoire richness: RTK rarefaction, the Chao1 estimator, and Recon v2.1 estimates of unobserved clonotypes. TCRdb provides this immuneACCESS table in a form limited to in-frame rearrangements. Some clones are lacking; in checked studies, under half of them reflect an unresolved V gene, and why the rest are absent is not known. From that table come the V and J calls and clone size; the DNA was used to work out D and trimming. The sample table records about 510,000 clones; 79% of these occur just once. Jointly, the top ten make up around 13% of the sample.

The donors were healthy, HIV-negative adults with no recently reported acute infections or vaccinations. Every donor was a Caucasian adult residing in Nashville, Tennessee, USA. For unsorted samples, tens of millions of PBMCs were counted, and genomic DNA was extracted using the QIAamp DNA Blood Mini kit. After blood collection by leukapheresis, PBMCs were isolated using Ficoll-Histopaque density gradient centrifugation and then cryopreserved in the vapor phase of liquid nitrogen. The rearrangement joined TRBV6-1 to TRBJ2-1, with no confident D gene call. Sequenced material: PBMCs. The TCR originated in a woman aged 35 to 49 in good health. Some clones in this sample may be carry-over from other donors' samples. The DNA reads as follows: TGTGCCAGCAGTGAAGTCGTTGAAAATGGGGATGAGCAGTTCTTC. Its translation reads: CASSEVVENGDEQFF.